Detailed here is one TCR beta chain. Antigen specificity is unknown. The data derive from a study of OX40 agonist ivuxolimab in advanced cancers. Study at large: Those enrolled were 82.7% male, with a mean age of about 60 years and ages from about 20 to 85. Study-level results: At 0.1 to 3.0 mg/kg, CD4+ and CD8+ blood T cells expanded clonally by week 6. In CD8+ T cells, expanded clones were on average more numerous than in CD4+. Some nonresponders also had low normalized T-cell clonal expansion.

TCRdb's table, derived via immunoSEQ multiplex PCR, lists solely in-frame clones and lacks some. The sample comprises about 89,000 clones, approximately 91% of which are singletons, and roughly 0.75% rests with the top ten. The CDR3 spans 15 residues. Losses at the gene ends were 0 bases for V and 7 bases for J; bases not matched to a gene: 4. CDR1 SGHRS and CDR2 YFSETQ come from the germline V gene. The specimen comprised CD4+ or CD8+ T cells sorted from blood, sampled in a trial of the OX40 agonist ivuxolimab. The receptor comes from an adult with an advanced solid tumor such as melanoma, head and neck, liver or kidney cancer. V and J are TRBV5-1 and TRBJ1-4; 9 bases agree with TRBD1. The CDR3 bases are TGCGCCAGCAGCTTGGAGGGACAGGGCGGTGAAAAACTGTTTTTT. Translation gives CASSLEGQGGEKLFF.